A selection of T cell receptor beta chains follows, all from one sample in a study of cytomegalovirus exposure and HLA in healthy donors. Here immunoSEQ multiplex PCR was the method, and the copy in TCRdb shows in-frame clones only, minus some. This sample contains fewer than 200,000 clones. Sequencing was performed on PBMCs. The origin of the receptors is a woman in her sixties or seventies in good health and CMV-seronegative. Each CDR3 is given with its conserved first and last residue. D genes are given only for firm matches.

V: TRBV27; D: NA; length: 14; CDR3: CASSPDSYNQPQHF
V: TRBV9; D: TRBD1; length: 14; CDR3: CASSPRTGGNTIYF
V: TRBV6-5; D: NA; length: 13; CDR3: CASSPEWQETQYF
V: TRBV9; D: TRBD1; length: 17; CDR3: CASSVVDRGTFSDGYTF
V: TRBV19; D: TRBD2; length: 20; CDR3: CASSTPFFGLAKENTDTQYF
V: TRBV7-9; D: NA; length: 15; CDR3: CASSSPPTANTEAFF
V: TRBV4-2; D: TRBD1; length: 12; CDR3: CASSQDRDEQFF
V: TRBV14; D: TRBD2; length: 19; CDR3: CASSPARTSGRGMTGELFF
V: TRBV15; D: NA; length: 14; CDR3: CATSRARGGEKLFF
V: TRBV11-3; D: NA; length: 14; CDR3: CASSSPETYNEQFF